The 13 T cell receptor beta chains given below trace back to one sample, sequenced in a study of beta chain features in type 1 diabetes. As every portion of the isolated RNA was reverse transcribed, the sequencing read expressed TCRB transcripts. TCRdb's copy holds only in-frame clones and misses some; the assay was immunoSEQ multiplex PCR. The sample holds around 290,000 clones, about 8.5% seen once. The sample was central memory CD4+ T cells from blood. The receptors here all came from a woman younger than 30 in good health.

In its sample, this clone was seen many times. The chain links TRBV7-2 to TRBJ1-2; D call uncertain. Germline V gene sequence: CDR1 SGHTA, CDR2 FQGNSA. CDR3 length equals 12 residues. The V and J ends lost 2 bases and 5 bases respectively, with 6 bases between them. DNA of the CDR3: TGTGCCAGCAGCTTATCATTTTATGGCTACACCTTC. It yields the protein CASSLSFYGYTF.

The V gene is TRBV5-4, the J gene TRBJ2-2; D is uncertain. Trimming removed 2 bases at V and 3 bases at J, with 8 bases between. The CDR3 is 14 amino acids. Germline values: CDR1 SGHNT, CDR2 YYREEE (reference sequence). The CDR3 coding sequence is TGTGCCAGCAGCTTAACAGCTGACACCGGGGAGCTGTTTTTT. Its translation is CASSLTADTGELFF.

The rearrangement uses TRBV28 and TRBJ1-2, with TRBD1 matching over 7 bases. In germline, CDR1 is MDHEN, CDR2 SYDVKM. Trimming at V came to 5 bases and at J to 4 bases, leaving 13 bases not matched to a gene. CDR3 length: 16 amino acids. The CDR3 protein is CASSMEGGAWSYGYTF. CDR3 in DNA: TGTGCCAGCAGTATGGAAGGGGGCGCATGGAGCTATGGCTACACCTTC.

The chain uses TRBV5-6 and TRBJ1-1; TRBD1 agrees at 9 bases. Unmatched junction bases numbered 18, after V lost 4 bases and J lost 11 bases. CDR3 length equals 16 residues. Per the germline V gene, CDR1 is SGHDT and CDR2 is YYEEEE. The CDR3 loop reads CASSRTTGTGWFRAFF. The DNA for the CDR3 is TGTGCCAGCAGCAGGACGACCGGGACAGGGTGGTTTAGGGCTTTCTTT.

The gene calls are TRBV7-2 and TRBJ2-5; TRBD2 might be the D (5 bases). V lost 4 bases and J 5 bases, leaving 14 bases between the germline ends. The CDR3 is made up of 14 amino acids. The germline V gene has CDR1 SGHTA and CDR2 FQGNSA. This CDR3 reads CASSSVRGKETQYF. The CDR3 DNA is TGTGCCAGCAGCTCCGTCCGAGGGAAGGAGACCCAGTACTTC.

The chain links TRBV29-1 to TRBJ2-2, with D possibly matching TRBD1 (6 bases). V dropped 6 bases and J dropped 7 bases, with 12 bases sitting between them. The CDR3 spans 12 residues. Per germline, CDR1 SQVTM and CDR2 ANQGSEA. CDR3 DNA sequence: TGCAGCGTCGGACAGCCCGGCGGGGAGCTGTTTTTT. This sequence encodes CSVGQPGGELFF.

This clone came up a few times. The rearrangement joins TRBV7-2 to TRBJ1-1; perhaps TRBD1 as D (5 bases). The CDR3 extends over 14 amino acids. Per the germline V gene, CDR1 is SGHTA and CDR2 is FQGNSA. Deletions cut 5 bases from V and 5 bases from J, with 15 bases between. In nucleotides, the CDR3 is TGTGCCAGCAGCGTGGGACCCCACGGGACTGAAGCTTTCTTT. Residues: CASSVGPHGTEAFF.

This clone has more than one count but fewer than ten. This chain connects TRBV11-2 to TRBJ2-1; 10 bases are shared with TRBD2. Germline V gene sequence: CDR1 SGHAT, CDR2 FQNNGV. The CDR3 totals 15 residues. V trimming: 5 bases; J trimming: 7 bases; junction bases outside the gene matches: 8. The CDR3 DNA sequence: TGTGCCAGCAGCCGTACTAGCGGGGTAAGAAATGAGCAGTTCTTC. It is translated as CASSRTSGVRNEQFF.

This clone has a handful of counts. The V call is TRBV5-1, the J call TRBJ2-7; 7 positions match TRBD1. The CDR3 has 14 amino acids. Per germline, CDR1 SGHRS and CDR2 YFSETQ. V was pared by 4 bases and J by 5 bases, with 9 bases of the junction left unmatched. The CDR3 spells CASSPTTGADEQYV. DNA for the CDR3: TGCGCCAGCAGCCCGACCACAGGGGCCGACGAGCAGTACGTC.

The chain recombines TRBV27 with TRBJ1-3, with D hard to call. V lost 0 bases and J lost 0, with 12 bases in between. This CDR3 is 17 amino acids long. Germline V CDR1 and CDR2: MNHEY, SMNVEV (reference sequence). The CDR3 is CASSLSPVGISGNTIYF. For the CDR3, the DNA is TGTGCCAGCAGTTTATCCCCTGTCGGAATCTCTGGAAACACCATATATTTT.

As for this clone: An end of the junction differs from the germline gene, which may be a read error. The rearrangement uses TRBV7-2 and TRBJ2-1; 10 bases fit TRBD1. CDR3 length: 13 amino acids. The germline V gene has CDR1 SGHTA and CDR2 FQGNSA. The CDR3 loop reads CASRDRGTNEQFF. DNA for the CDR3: TGCGCCAGCAGGGACAGGGGAACCAATGAGCAGTTCTTC.

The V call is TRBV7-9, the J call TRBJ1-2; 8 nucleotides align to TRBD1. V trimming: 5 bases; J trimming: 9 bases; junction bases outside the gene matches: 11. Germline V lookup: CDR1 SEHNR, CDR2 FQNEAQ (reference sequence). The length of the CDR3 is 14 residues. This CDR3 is CASSLTGGGVSYTF. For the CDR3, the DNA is TGTGCCAGCAGCCTCACAGGGGGGGGCGTAAGCTACACCTTC.

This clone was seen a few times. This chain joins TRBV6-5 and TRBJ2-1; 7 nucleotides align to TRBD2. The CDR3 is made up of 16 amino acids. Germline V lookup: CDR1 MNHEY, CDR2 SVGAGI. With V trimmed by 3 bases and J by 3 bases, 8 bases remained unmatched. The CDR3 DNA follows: TGTGCCAGCAGTTATTCTCCAGGCGGGGGCTACAATGAGCAGTTCTTC. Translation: CASSYSPGGGYNEQFF.